Shown below are 13 T cell receptor beta chains from a single sample sequenced in a study of beta chain features in type 1 diabetes. The sequenced template was cDNA made from the entire isolated RNA. TCRdb keeps only in-frame clones here, not all; method: immunoSEQ multiplex PCR. This table holds 150,000 to 190,000 clones, approximately 8.1% found once. The sequenced material came from central memory CD4+ T cells from blood. All receptors come from a man younger than 35 in good health.

This clone was recorded a few times. The chain joins TRBV6-5 to TRBJ1-2; D perhaps matches TRBD1 (5 bases). V lost 6 bases, J lost 4 bases, and 12 bases lay in between. This CDR3 has 13 amino acids. Per the germline V gene, CDR1 is MNHEY and CDR2 is SVGAGI. CDR3 protein: CASSSGSPYGYTF. Here the CDR3 DNA reads TGTGCCAGCAGCTCAGGGTCCCCCTATGGCTACACCTTC.

The chain recombines TRBV30 with TRBJ1-4; 10 bases match TRBD1. Germline V gene sequence: CDR1 GTSNPN, CDR2 SVGIG (reference sequence). V lost 3 bases to trimming and J lost 3 bases; unmatched junction nucleotides: 10. The CDR3 runs 17 residues. DNA of the CDR3: TGTGCCTGGAGCTCTACGGGACAGGGGATGTCTAATGAAAAACTGTTTTTT. Translation: CAWSSTGQGMSNEKLFF.

This chain links TRBV27 with TRBJ2-7; 8 bases map to TRBD2. Germline CDR1 is MNHEY and CDR2 is SMNVEV (reference sequence). V dropped 8 bases and J dropped 5; count of bases not matched to a gene: 11. This CDR3 comprises 14 residues. In DNA form, the CDR3 reads TGTGCCAGCGGCTTAGCGGGAACGATCCACGAGCAGTACTTC. Protein: CASGLAGTIHEQYF.

This clone turned up a few times. The chain employs TRBV4-1 and TRBJ1-5, with D perhaps TRBD1 (6 bases). This CDR3 region has 14 residues. Trimming left V 1 base short and J 4 bases short, with 8 bases between. Germline V CDR1 and CDR2: MGHRA, YSYEKL. The CDR3 region has the DNA TGCGCCAGCAGCCAAGGGGGGCGTAATCAGCCCCAGCATTTT. It codes for CASSQGGRNQPQHF.

The chain joins TRBV4-3 to TRBJ2-5; no firm D call. Germline V gene sequence: CDR1 LGHNA, CDR2 YSLEER. V lost 0 bases and J lost 1, with 6 bases in between. The CDR3 runs 14 residues. CDR3 protein: CASSQDLSQETQYF. The CDR3 nucleotides are TGCGCCAGCAGCCAAGATCTCTCCCAAGAGACCCAGTACTTC.

The chain has TRBV7-9 and TRBJ2-6; TRBD1 aligns across 9 bases. Germline V gene sequence: CDR1 SEHNR, CDR2 FQNEAQ (reference sequence). The CDR3 is made up of 16 amino acids. V shed 4 bases and J 5 bases; nucleotides not matched to a gene: 6. The DNA for the CDR3 is TGTGCCAGCAGCTCCTCTGGGACAGGGTGGGCCAACGTCCTGACTTTC. Its translation: CASSSSGTGWANVLTF.

V usage is TRBV2 and J usage is TRBJ1-5, with a possible D match to TRBD1 (5 bases). The V gene lost 4 bases and the J gene lost 5 bases, with 15 bases spanning the gap. Looked up from germline, CDR1 is SNHLY and CDR2 is FYNNEI. The CDR3 totals 15 residues. The CDR3 DNA reads TGTGCCAGCAGTGTAGGAGGGGCGAGGGATCAGCCCCAGCATTTT. Protein product: CASSVGGARDQPQHF.

This clone was picked up a small number of times. The chain recombines TRBV6-5 with TRBJ1-5; TRBD1 agrees at 7 bases. V shed 5 bases, J shed 1 base, and the junction held 5 bases outside the gene matches. CDR1 MNHEY and CDR2 SVGAGI come from the germline V gene. CDR3 length: 15 residues. CDR3 nucleotide sequence: TGTGCCAGCAGTGCTAACAGGGGCAGCAATCAGCCCCAGCATTTT. Translated: CASSANRGSNQPQHF.

This clone was picked up many times. The chain recombines TRBV6-5 with TRBJ1-3; D ambiguous. The CDR3 runs 13 residues. Trimming pared 5 bases from V and 4 bases from J, leaving 9 bases between. In germline, CDR1 is MNHEY, CDR2 SVGAGI. DNA for the CDR3: TGTGCCAGCAGTGAAGACATGGGAAACACCATATATTTT. Its protein is CASSEDMGNTIYF.

This chain joins TRBV4-3 and TRBJ1-5, with 8 bases fitting TRBD1. Trimming at V came to 0 bases and at J to 3 bases, leaving 10 bases not matched to a gene. The CDR3 loop spans 18 amino acids. CDR1 and CDR2 (germline): LGHNA, YSLEER. CDR3 nucleotide sequence: TGCGCCAGCAGCCAAGAATATCTTGGACAGGGCTACAATCAGCCCCAGCATTTT. Translated: CASSQEYLGQGYNQPQHF.

The chain joins TRBV7-2 to TRBJ2-7; 7 nucleotides match TRBD2. Germline assignment: CDR1 SGHTA and CDR2 FQGNSA. The J segment lost 6 bases and the V segment lost 0 bases, leaving 11 bases of the junction unmatched. This CDR3 spans 16 amino acids. The CDR3 DNA is TGTGCCAGCAGCTTAGCGTCCCTAGCGGCCGGCGGCGAGCAGTACTTC. Its translation is CASSLASLAAGGEQYF.

This clone was seen a handful of times. The rearrangement links TRBV28 to TRBJ2-3, with D possibly TRBD1 on 6 matching bases. The germline V and J ends were trimmed by 5 bases and 5 bases, with 14 bases remaining between them. The germline CDR1 and CDR2 sequences are MDHEN and SYDVKM. CDR3 length equals 14 residues. CDR3 in DNA: TGTGCCAGCAGTCCGCAAACAGGGATAGATACGCAGTATTTT. This codes for CASSPQTGIDTQYF.

This clone was detected many times. The chain recombines TRBV7-9 with TRBJ2-3, with 10 bases identical to TRBD2. J lost 1 base, V lost 5 bases, and 3 bases had no gene match. The CDR3 is 15 amino acids. CDR1 and CDR2 (germline): SEHNR, FQNEAQ (reference sequence). The CDR3 sequence: CASSPLAGGTDTQYF. The CDR3 nucleotides read TGTGCCAGCAGCCCTCTAGCGGGAGGCACAGATACGCAGTATTTT. Drawing the rest from reference TRBV7-9 and TRBJ2-3, the complete variable domain is DTGVSQNPRHKITKRGQNVTFRCDPISEHNRLYWYRQTLGQGPEFLTYFQNEAQLEKSRLLSDRFSAERPKGSFSTLEIQRTEQGDSAMYLCASSPLAGGTDTQYFGPGTRLTVL.